The clone carrying this TCR beta chain came up a few times. This entry belongs to a study of regulatory T cells in long-lasting Graves disease. About the research overall: Antithyroid drug exposure in newly diagnosed Graves' patients had lasted under 3 months.

The authors built TCR beta libraries using iRepertoire HTBI primers and Arm-PCR of CDR3 regions. MiXCR was run by TCRdb on the multiplex PCR reads, yielding one entry per CDR3 protein. The profile shows roughly 560,000 distinct CDR3 sequences, around 15% of them singletons. The CDR3 has 15 residues. Germline CDR1 and CDR2: ENHRY and SYGVKD. J lost 3 bases, V lost 6 bases, and 5 bases had no gene match. Described time point: newly diagnosed GD, antithyroid drugs for less than 3 months. RNA from PBMCs was the source of the TCR library. In addition, the sample was reused for a study of T cells in Graves' hyperthyroidism and ophthalmopathy. Turning to that study: Patients were excluded because of uncontrolled infection, other autoimmune disease, pregnancy or lactation. Using the HTBI primer set, a first-round RT-PCR was run on the TCR CDR3. Most clonotypes expanded in the thyroid (above 0.001) were also present in blood.

The receptor was isolated from a woman aged 35-65 years with Graves disease. V gene TRBV10-3 combines with J gene TRBJ1-5; 10 bases line up with TRBD1. Material: peripheral blood mononuclear cells (PBMCs), obtained at new diagnosis, from a patient treated with antithyroid drugs. CDR3 sequence reads: CAIRGTGENNQPQHF. The CDR3 nucleotides read TGTGCCATCAGGGGGACAGGGGAAAACAATCAGCCCCAGCATTTT.